This T cell receptor beta chain appears in the sequencing data of a study of T cell clones after liver transplantation. In the study overall: Graft-donor-reactive sequences were compared with third-party-reactive TCRbeta sequences from pre-transplant mixed lymphocyte reactions. Notes on the study in general: Post-transplant time points were not standardized, so conclusions are preliminary.

This clone was counted only a few times. Antigen: not known. Produced via immunoSEQ multiplex PCR; TCRdb's table is partial and in-frame only. Altogether tens of thousands of clones are present, more than 75% being singletons, with the ten largest covering less than 3.5%. Sequencing was performed on CD4+ T cells from blood, taken before liver transplant. The TCR comes from a human donor who received a liver transplant.

CDR3 loop: CASSIGTSQKLFF. The CDR3 nucleotides read TGTGCCAGTAGTATCGGAACCTCCCAAAAACTGTTTTTT. This chain links TRBV19 with TRBJ1-4; D ambiguous. Trimming removed 3 bases at V and 9 bases at J, with 11 bases between. CDR1 and CDR2 (germline): LNHDA, SQIVND (reference sequence). The CDR3 spans 13 residues.